This T cell receptor (beta chain) was sequenced during a study of response to subunit inactivated influenza vaccine. TCRdb processed the RT-PCR reads anew with MiXCR; each CDR3 protein has one entry. The sample consists of about 780,000 distinct CDR3 sequences, less than 20% of them appearing once. Study outcomes and limitations: A suggestion made by the authors is that each seasonal influenza vaccination recruits few new T cells.

A word on this clonotype: The antigen remains undetermined.

The CDR3 length is 17 residues. The rearrangement uses TRBV21-1 and TRBJ2-2; the D call in the table, TRBD2, was not verified against the DNA. TRBV21-1 is an annotated pseudogene. The source of this sequence is a man in his fifties or sixties who received an inactivated influenza vaccine. The source material was PBMCs from blood, sampled about 5 days after vaccination. CDR3 loop: CASSHPGLAGNTGELFF. CDR3 sequence (DNA): TGTGCCAGCAGCCACCCGGGACTAGCGGGGAACACCGGGGAGCTGTTTTTT.